Presented here are 8 T cell receptor beta chains from one specimen sequenced in a study of T cells in Graves' hyperthyroidism and ophthalmopathy. RNA transcripts yielded amplified TCR beta CDR3 regions. First-round RT-PCR with HTBI primers amplified the TCR CDR3 region. TCRdb re-called the multiplex PCR reads with MiXCR, one entry per CDR3 protein. The sample carries 600,000 to 700,000 distinct CDR3 sequences, 45% recorded once. Material for sequencing was peripheral blood or thyroid tissue (not recorded which). The receptors come from an adult man with Graves' disease, either hyperthyroidism or ophthalmopathy (not recorded which).

V and J are TRBV2 and TRBJ2-7; no clear D. V lost 1 base and J 5 bases, leaving 12 bases between the germline ends. This CDR3 is built from 14 residues. Germline CDR1 reads SNHLY; CDR2 reads FYNNEI. The CDR3 coding sequence is TGTGCCAGCAGTGAAGGGGCCGCGAAACACGAGCAGTACTTC. Amino acid sequence: CASSEGAAKHEQYF.

The rearrangement links TRBV7-9 to TRBJ1-4; tentatively, D is TRBD1 (5 bases). Germline V gives CDR1 SEHNR, CDR2 FQNEAQ (reference sequence). The V end was cut by 6 bases, the J end by 3 bases, with 20 bases between. This CDR3 is built from 17 residues. In nucleotides, the CDR3 is TGTGCCAGCAGTTGGGGCCGGGAAAGAGGCCCTAATGAAAAACTGTTTTTT. Protein: CASSWGRERGPNEKLFF.

There are many counts of this clonotype. The gene calls are TRBV11-2 and TRBJ1-1; D is undetermined. V was cut by 5 bases and J by 2 bases, with 12 bases left in between. Germline CDR1 is SGHAT and CDR2 is FQNNGV. CDR3 length: 14 amino acids. In DNA form, the CDR3 reads TGTGCCAGCAGCGTGGACCAGGCTAACACTGAAGCTTTCTTT. Its translation is CASSVDQANTEAFF.

This clonotype has a handful of counts. The rearrangement joins TRBV7-2 to TRBJ1-1; 7 positions agree with TRBD1. Germline V gives CDR1 SGHTA, CDR2 FQGNSA. CDR3 length equals 14 residues. J gave up 0 bases and V 8 bases, and 6 bases lay outside the gene matches. This CDR3 is CASLGGGMNTEAFF. In nucleotides, the CDR3 is TGTGCCAGCCTCGGAGGGGGCATGAACACTGAAGCTTTCTTT.

V and J are TRBV2 and TRBJ1-4; maybe TRBD1 (5 bases). Trimming left V 2 bases short and J 4 bases short, with 17 bases between. This CDR3 contains 17 residues. CDR1 is SNHLY, CDR2 FYNNEI, per germline. The CDR3 is CASSEIGGDYGNEKLFF. The DNA for the CDR3 is TGTGCCAGCAGTGAAATTGGGGGAGACTATGGTAATGAAAAACTGTTTTTT.

With regard to this clonotype: The junction does not match germline at one end; this may be a read error. This rearrangement joins TRBV20-1 to TRBJ2-7; D is unresolved. The germline CDR1 and CDR2 sequences are DFQATT and SNEGSKA (reference sequence). This CDR3 has 13 amino acids. CDR3 in amino acids: CSASVNPTYEQHF. The CDR3 nucleotides are TGCAGTGCATCCGTAAACCCAACCTACGAGCAGCACTTC.

This chain joins TRBV2 and TRBJ1-2; TRBD1 matches 7 bases. The CDR3 is made up of 13 amino acids. Unmatched junction bases numbered 7, after V lost 6 bases and J lost 6 bases. Germline loops: CDR1 SNHLY, CDR2 FYNNEI. The CDR3 nucleotides read TGTGCCAGCAGACTAGGGGGCGCCGATGGCTACACCTTC. Translating gives CASRLGGADGYTF.

About this clonotype itself: A clone one base away is much larger, so this may be a read error. The V and J genes are TRBV2 and TRBJ2-6; 9 bases align to TRBD2. The germline CDR1 and CDR2 sequences are SNHLY and FYNNEI. The CDR3 runs 16 residues. V shed 5 bases, J shed 2 bases, and the junction held 4 bases outside the gene matches. CDR3 amino acids: CASSLAGATGANVLTF. The CDR3 DNA reads as TGTGCCAGCAGTTTAGCGGGGGCGACTGGGGCCAACGTCCTGACTTTC.